Shown below are 20 T cell receptor beta chains from a single sample sequenced in a study of blood T cell repertoires in COVID-19. Generated by immunoSEQ multiplex PCR, the TCRdb table keeps only in-frame clones and is missing some. The sample lists under 140,000 clones; around 89% were seen once. Sequencing used peripheral blood. The receptors stem from a woman aged 45-65 years with acute or convalescent COVID-19.

The chain joins TRBV24-1 to TRBJ2-5; tentatively, D is TRBD2 (6 bases). Trimming removed 0 bases at V and 5 bases at J, with 12 bases between. The CDR3 length is 15 residues. CDR1 and CDR2 (germline): KGHDR, SFDVKD. The CDR3 here is CATSDLRETRETQYF. For the CDR3, the DNA is TGTGCCACCAGTGATTTGCGGGAGACAAGGGAGACCCAGTACTTC.

V usage is TRBV7-2 and J usage is TRBJ2-3; D is ambiguous. V lost 4 bases to trimming and J lost 1 base, with 15 bases between them. There are 16 residues in the CDR3. Germline V lookup: CDR1 SGHTA, CDR2 FQGNSA. The CDR3 region is CASSSPRGSGTDTQYF. DNA for the CDR3: TGTGCCAGCAGCTCGCCCCGAGGTTCTGGCACAGATACGCAGTATTTT.

This rearrangement joins TRBV7-9 to TRBJ2-1; 7 bases map to TRBD2. CDR1 is SEHNR and CDR2 is FQNEAQ in the germline V gene (reference sequence). J was trimmed by 7 bases and V by 10 bases; bases with no gene match: 4. This CDR3 is built from 11 residues. The CDR3 is CATREANEQFF. The DNA for the CDR3 is TGTGCCACCCGGGAGGCGAATGAGCAGTTCTTC.

The table lists this clone with a count of one. This chain links TRBV28 with TRBJ2-1, with D possibly matching TRBD2 (5 bases). Germline V CDR1 and CDR2: MDHEN, SYDVKM. The germline V and J ends were trimmed by 4 bases and 0 bases, with 10 bases remaining between them. The CDR3 is 15 residues long. This chain's CDR3 is CASSSGFSSYNEQFF. In DNA, the CDR3 is TGTGCCAGCAGTTCGGGGTTTAGCTCCTACAATGAGCAGTTCTTC.

The chain combines TRBV28 with TRBJ2-5; a weak D match, TRBD1 (6 bases). Germline V CDR1 and CDR2: MDHEN, SYDVKM. The V end was cut by 2 bases, the J end by 13 bases, with 11 bases between. This CDR3 region has 11 residues. In DNA form, the CDR3 reads TGTGCCAGCAGTTTAAAGGACAGCCGGTACTTC. This encodes CASSLKDSRYF. Drawing the rest from reference TRBV28 and TRBJ2-5, the complete variable domain is DVKVTQSSRYLVKRTGEKVFLECVQDMDHENMFWYRQDPGLGLRLIYFSYDVKMKEKGDIPEGYSVSREKKERFSLILESASTNQTSMYLCASSLKDSRYFGPGTRLLVL.

The gene calls are TRBV13 and TRBJ2-5; D call uncertain. The CDR3 covers 14 residues. Trimming removed 0 bases at V and 2 bases at J, with 7 bases between. Germline CDR1 reads PRHDT; CDR2 reads FYEKMQ (reference sequence). CDR3: CASSLGTRQETQYF. DNA of the CDR3: TGTGCCAGCAGCTTAGGGACTCGTCAAGAGACCCAGTACTTC.

This chain joins TRBV7-2 and TRBJ2-5, with 11 bases fitting TRBD2. V shed 2 bases, J shed 6 bases, and the junction held 14 bases outside the gene matches. The V gene's germline CDR1 is SGHTA and CDR2 FQGNSA. CDR3 length: 18 amino acids. CDR3 amino acids: CASSLQGLAGGLGKTQYF. The CDR3 DNA reads TGTGCCAGCAGCTTACAAGGTCTAGCGGGAGGCCTCGGGAAGACCCAGTACTTC. Together with reference TRBV7-2 and TRBJ2-5, the CDR3 gives the full variable domain: GAGVSQSPSNKVTEKGKDVELRCDPISGHTALYWYRQSLGQGLEFLIYFQGNSAPDKSGLPSDRFSAERTGGSVSTLTIQRTQQEDSAVYLCASSLQGLAGGLGKTQYFGPGTRLLVL.

The chain has TRBV27 and TRBJ1-2; TRBD1 matches at 7 bases. V lost 3 bases to trimming and J lost 8 bases; unmatched junction nucleotides: 6. Per the germline V gene, CDR1 is MNHEY and CDR2 is SMNVEV (reference sequence). This CDR3 spans 13 amino acids. The DNA of the CDR3 is TGTGCCAGCAGTTTTACAGGGGATAAAGGCTACACCTTC. It translates to CASSFTGDKGYTF.

The CDR3 DNA reads TGTGCCACCAGGCTGAACAGGGGGGAAGGCTACACCTTC. Translated, it gives CATRLNRGEGYTF. V and J are TRBV6-5 and TRBJ1-2; 8 nucleotides match TRBD1. The CDR3 is 13 residues long. Unmatched junction bases numbered 12, after V lost 10 bases and J lost 8 bases. CDR1 is MNHEY, CDR2 SVGAGI, per germline.

The rearrangement links TRBV28 to TRBJ1-6; TRBD1 matches at 11 bases. Germline V gene lookup returns CDR1 MDHEN and CDR2 SYDVKM. This CDR3 is built from 19 residues. V trimming: 6 bases; J trimming: 10 bases; junction bases outside the gene matches: 20. The CDR3 region is CASSRTLRRDRGSGSPLHF. The CDR3 DNA reads TGTGCCAGCAGCCGCACGTTACGTCGGGACAGGGGGTCAGGATCACCCCTCCACTTT.

The rearrangement joins TRBV2 to TRBJ2-7; 10 bases are a match to TRBD1. The V gene's germline CDR1 is SNHLY and CDR2 FYNNEI. V lost 6 bases to trimming and J lost 2 bases; unmatched junction nucleotides: 7. CDR3 length: 15 residues. The CDR3 loop is CASSPDRGFTYEQYF. The CDR3 DNA reads TGTGCCAGCAGCCCGGACAGGGGGTTTACCTACGAGCAGTACTTC. Together with reference TRBV2 and TRBJ2-7, the CDR3 gives the full variable domain: EPEVTQTPSHQVTQMGQEVILRCVPISNHLYFYWYRQILGQKVEFLVSFYNNEISEKSEIFDDQFSVERPDGSNFTLKIRSTKLEDSAMYFCASSPDRGFTYEQYFGPGTRLTVT.

The rearrangement joins TRBV7-2 to TRBJ1-5, with 9 positions matching TRBD1. Per the germline V gene, CDR1 is SGHTA and CDR2 is FQGNSA. The length of the CDR3 is 13 residues. Trimming removed 5 bases from V and 9 bases from J; junction bases left unmatched: 5. The CDR3 here is CASSPGQGTPQHF. DNA of the CDR3: TGTGCCAGCAGCCCGGGACAGGGTACGCCCCAGCATTTT. The full variable domain, its missing parts supplied by reference TRBV7-2 and TRBJ1-5, is GAGVSQSPSNKVTEKGKDVELRCDPISGHTALYWYRQSLGQGLEFLIYFQGNSAPDKSGLPSDRFSAERTGGSVSTLTIQRTQQEDSAVYLCASSPGQGTPQHFGDGTRLSIL.

The chain combines TRBV7-9 with TRBJ1-2; D gene ambiguous. This CDR3 is built from 13 residues. Germline CDR1 is SEHNR and CDR2 is FQNEAQ (reference sequence). V dropped 5 bases and J dropped 0 bases, with 7 bases sitting between them. CDR3 protein: CASSLTPNYGYTF. In DNA, the CDR3 is TGTGCCAGCAGCCTGACACCTAACTATGGCTACACCTTC.

The chain couples TRBV28 to TRBJ2-1; TRBD1 agrees at 11 bases. The CDR3 spans 16 residues. The germline gives CDR1 MDHEN, CDR2 SYDVKM. The junction had 8 bases not matched to a gene; V was cut back by 6 bases and J by 4 bases. CDR3 sequence (DNA): TGTGCCAGCAGGGACAGGGGGCAGCGGGAGTACAATGAGCAGTTCTTC. It encodes CASRDRGQREYNEQFF.

The CDR3 DNA reads as TGTGCCAGCAGCCGGTCCTCCTACGAGCAGTACTTC. Translated, it gives CASSRSSYEQYF. The gene calls are TRBV12-3 or TRBV12-4 and TRBJ2-7; D ambiguous. The CDR3 extends over 12 amino acids. The V end lost 6 bases, the J end lost 0 bases, and 6 bases lay between the germline ends.

The chain combines TRBV7-9 with TRBJ2-1; 10 nucleotides match TRBD2. The CDR3 contains 16 residues. Germline V gene data show CDR1 as SEHNR and CDR2 as FQNEAQ (reference sequence). The V and J ends lost 1 base and 7 bases, in that order; junction bases with no gene match: 7. In DNA, the CDR3 is TGTGCCAGCAGCTTAGTGGGGACTAGCGTAGTAAATGAGCAGTTCTTC. It yields the protein CASSLVGTSVVNEQFF.

The chain carries TRBV3-1 (or the pseudogene TRBV3-2) and TRBJ1-2; the D gene is possibly TRBD1 (6 bases). Germline loops: CDR1 LGHDT, CDR2 YNNKEL (reference sequence). V lost 1 base and J lost 3, with 12 bases in between. This CDR3 comprises 15 residues. Here the CDR3 reads CASSQARTADYGYTF. The CDR3 nucleotides read TGTGCCAGCAGCCAAGCACGGACAGCCGACTATGGCTACACCTTC.

This chain joins TRBV9 and TRBJ1-1, with 7 bases matching TRBD1. Germline lookup yields CDR1 SGDLS and CDR2 YYNGEE. The ends lost 3 bases at V and 1 base at J; junction bases unmatched: 6. The CDR3 runs to 15 residues. The CDR3 DNA follows: TGTGCCAGCAGCGACAACAGGGGCGGGAACACTGAAGCTTTCTTT. Its protein product is CASSDNRGGNTEAFF.

The genes are TRBV30 and TRBJ2-2; no reliable D call. The germline V and J ends were trimmed by 2 bases and 6 bases, with 10 bases remaining between them. CDR1 is GTSNPN and CDR2 is SVGIG in the germline V gene (reference sequence). The CDR3 covers 13 residues. The CDR3 DNA is TGTGCCTGGAGTACCCAACGGTCCGGGGAGCTGTTTTTT. Translation gives CAWSTQRSGELFF.

This chain links TRBV28 with TRBJ1-1; D unclear. Trimming pared 2 bases from V and 7 bases from J, leaving 11 bases between. Germline lookup yields CDR1 MDHEN and CDR2 SYDVKM. The CDR3 covers 13 residues. The CDR3 DNA follows: TGTGCCAGCAGTTTACCCCTGGCAAGTGAAGCTTTCTTT. It is translated as CASSLPLASEAFF.